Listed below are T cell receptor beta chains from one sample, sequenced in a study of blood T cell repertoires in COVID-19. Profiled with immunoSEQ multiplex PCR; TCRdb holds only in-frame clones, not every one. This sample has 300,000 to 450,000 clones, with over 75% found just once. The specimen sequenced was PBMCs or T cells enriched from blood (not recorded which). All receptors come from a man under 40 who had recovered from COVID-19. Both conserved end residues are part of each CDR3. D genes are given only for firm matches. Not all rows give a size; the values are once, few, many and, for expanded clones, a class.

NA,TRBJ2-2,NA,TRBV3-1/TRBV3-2,CASSLHEGSSGGELFF,TGTGCCAGCAGCCTCCATGAAGGCAGCTCCGGGGGGGAGCTGTTTTTT
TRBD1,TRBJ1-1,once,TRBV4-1,CASSQPTGAQYTEAFF,TGCGCCAGCAGCCAACCCACAGGGGCCCAGTACACTGAAGCTTTCTTT
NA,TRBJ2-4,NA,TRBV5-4,CASTRPGYGNIQYF,TGTGCCAGCACCCGCCCAGGGTATGGAAACATTCAGTACTTC
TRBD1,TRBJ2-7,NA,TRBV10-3,CAIWGGGTGSHYEQYF,TGTGCCATCTGGGGGGGAGGGACAGGGAGCCACTACGAGCAGTACTTC
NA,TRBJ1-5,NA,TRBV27,CASSLGGYSNQPQHF,TGTGCCAGCAGTTTGGGAGGCTATAGCAATCAGCCCCAGCATTTT
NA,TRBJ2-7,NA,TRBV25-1,CASSEYGLYEQYF,TGTGCCAGCAGTGAATATGGGCTCTACGAGCAGTACTTC
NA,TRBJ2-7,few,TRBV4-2,CASSQDLGRSYEQYF,TGTGCCAGCAGCCAAGATTTGGGCAGATCCTACGAGCAGTACTTC
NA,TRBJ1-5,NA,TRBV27,CASSLWARAGNQPQHF,TGTGCCAGCAGTCTATGGGCCCGAGCCGGCAATCAGCCCCAGCATTTT
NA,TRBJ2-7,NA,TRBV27,CASSQQGGSYEQYF,TGTGCCAGCAGTCAACAGGGGGGGTCCTACGAGCAGTACTTC
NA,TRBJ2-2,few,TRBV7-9,CASRNTPTGELFF,TGTGCCAGCAGAAATACTCCTACCGGGGAGCTGTTTTTT
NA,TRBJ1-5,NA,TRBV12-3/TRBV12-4,CASSITWNQPQHF,TGTGCCAGCAGCATTACTTGGAATCAGCCCCAGCATTTT
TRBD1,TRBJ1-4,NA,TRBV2,CASSERRGKLFF,TGTGCCAGCAGTGAGCGCAGGGGGAAACTGTTTTTT
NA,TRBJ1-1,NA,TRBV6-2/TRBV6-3,CASSYSLSEAFF,TGTGCCAGCAGTTACTCCCTGTCTGAAGCTTTCTTT
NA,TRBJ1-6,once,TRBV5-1,CASSRDSSYNSPLHF,TGCGCCAGCAGTCGCGACAGCTCCTATAATTCACCCCTCCACTTT
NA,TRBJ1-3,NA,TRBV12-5,CASGPDTYSGNTIYF,TGTGCTAGTGGTCCCGACACTTACTCTGGAAACACCATATATTTT
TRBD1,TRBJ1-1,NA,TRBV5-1,CASSGDSLNTEAFF,TGCGCCAGCAGCGGGGACAGCTTGAACACTGAAGCTTTCTTT
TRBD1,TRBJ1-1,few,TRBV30,CAWRGGTGPNLVEAFF,TGTGCCTGGAGGGGGGGGACAGGGCCAAATTTAGTCGAAGCTTTCTTT
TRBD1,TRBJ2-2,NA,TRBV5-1,CASHPGQSNTGELFF,TGCGCCAGCCACCCGGGACAGTCGAACACCGGGGAGCTGTTTTTT
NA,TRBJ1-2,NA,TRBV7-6,CASSLASGRSYGYTF,TGTGCCAGCAGCTTAGCGTCTGGGCGCAGCTATGGCTACACCTTC
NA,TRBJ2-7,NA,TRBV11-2,CASSFTDYYEQYF,TGTGCCAGCAGCTTCACGGACTACTACGAGCAGTACTTC
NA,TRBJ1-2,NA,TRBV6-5,CASSDFRGYTF,TGTGCCAGCAGCGACTTTAGGGGCTACACCTTC
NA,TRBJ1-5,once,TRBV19,CASSLSALKDNQPQHF,TGTGCCAGTAGTCTCTCCGCGCTCAAAGACAATCAGCCCCAGCATTTT
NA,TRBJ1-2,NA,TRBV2,CASTRTVTNYGYTF,TGTGCCAGCACCAGGACAGTGACTAACTATGGCTACACCTTC
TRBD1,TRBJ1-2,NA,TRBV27,CASSLQGDYGYTF,TGTGCCAGCAGTCTACAGGGGGACTATGGCTACACCTTC
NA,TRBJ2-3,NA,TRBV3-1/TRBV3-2,CASSLARFGGVTQYF,TGTGCCAGCAGCCTGGCCCGTTTTGGCGGAGTTACGCAGTATTTT
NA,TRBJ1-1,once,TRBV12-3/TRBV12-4,CASSFSDRAFF,TGTGCCAGCAGTTTTTCGGACAGAGCTTTCTTT
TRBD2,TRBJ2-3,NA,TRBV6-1,CASSDAFVTAGNTDTQYF,TGTGCCAGCAGTGACGCCTTCGTGACAGCGGGGAACACAGATACGCAGTATTTT
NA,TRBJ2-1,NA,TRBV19,CASAIAFGVYEQFF,TGTGCCAGCGCCATAGCATTTGGCGTCTATGAGCAGTTCTTC
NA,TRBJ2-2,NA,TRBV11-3,CASSFGQGNTGELFF,TGTGCCAGCAGCTTCGGTCAGGGGAACACCGGGGAGCTGTTTTTT
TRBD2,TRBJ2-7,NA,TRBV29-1,CSVVFGTRNYEQYF,TGCAGCGTTGTTTTTGGGACTAGAAACTACGAGCAGTACTTC
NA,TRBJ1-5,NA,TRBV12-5,CASGLGRNQPQHF,TGTGCTAGTGGTTTGGGCAGGAATCAGCCCCAGCATTTT
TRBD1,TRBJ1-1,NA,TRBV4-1,CASSPRYVTGGAGEAFF,TGCGCCAGCAGCCCACGGTACGTGACAGGGGGCGCGGGTGAAGCTTTCTTT
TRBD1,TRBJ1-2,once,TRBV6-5,CASRRDRAMSYTF,TGTGCCAGCAGGCGGGACAGGGCAATGAGCTACACCTTC
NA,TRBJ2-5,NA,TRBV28,CASSFGLPETQYF,TGTGCCAGCAGTTTCGGACTACCGGAGACCCAGTACTTC
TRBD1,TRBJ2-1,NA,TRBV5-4,CASSPQTGSDEQFF,TGTGCCAGCAGCCCACAGACAGGGTCTGATGAGCAGTTCTTC
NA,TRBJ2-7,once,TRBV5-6,CASSFVQDYEQYF,TGTGCCAGCAGCTTTGTACAGGACTACGAGCAGTACTTC
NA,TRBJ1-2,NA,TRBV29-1,CNAPRGNYGYTF,TGCAACGCCCCGAGGGGGAACTATGGCTACACCTTC